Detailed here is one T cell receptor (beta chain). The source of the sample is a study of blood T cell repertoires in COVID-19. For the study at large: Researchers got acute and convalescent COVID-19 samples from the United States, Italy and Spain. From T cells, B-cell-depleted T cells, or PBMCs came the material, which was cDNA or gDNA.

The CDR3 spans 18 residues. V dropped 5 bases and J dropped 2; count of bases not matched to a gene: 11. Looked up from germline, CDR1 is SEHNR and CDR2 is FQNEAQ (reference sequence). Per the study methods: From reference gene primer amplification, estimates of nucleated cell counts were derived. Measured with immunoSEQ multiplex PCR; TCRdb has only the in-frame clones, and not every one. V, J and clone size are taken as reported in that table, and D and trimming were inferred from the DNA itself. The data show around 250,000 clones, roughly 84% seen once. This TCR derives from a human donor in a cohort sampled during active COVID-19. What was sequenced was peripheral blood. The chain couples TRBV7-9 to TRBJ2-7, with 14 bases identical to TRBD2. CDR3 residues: CASSQRGTSGSTAYEQYF. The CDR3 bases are TGTGCCAGCAGCCAGCGTGGGACTAGCGGGAGTACAGCCTACGAGCAGTACTTC.